The next 16 T cell receptor beta chains were all read from a single sample in a study of response to subunit inactivated influenza vaccine. TCRdb re-called the RT-PCR reads through MiXCR, storing one row per CDR3 protein. In the table there are around 530,000 distinct CDR3 sequences, about 10% of which are singletons. The sample in question was PBMCs from blood, obtained on the day of vaccination. The receptor set was obtained from a man aged 50-60 years who received an inactivated influenza vaccine.

In this sample, this clonotype turned up a few times. The gene calls are TRBV12-3 or TRBV12-4 and TRBJ2-1; D is uncertain. Trimming took off 7 bases at V and 0 bases at J, with 7 bases between the two ends. The CDR3 covers 13 residues. This CDR3 reads CASKWNSYNEQFF. DNA for the CDR3: TGTGCCAGCAAATGGAACTCCTACAATGAGCAGTTCTTC.

The sample holds a few counts of this clonotype. This chain joins TRBV3-1 and TRBJ2-2, with a possible D match to TRBD1 (6 bases). The germline gives CDR1 LGHDT, CDR2 YNNKEL (reference sequence). The ends were cut back, 4 bases at V and 3 bases at J, with 12 bases in the middle. This CDR3 region has 15 residues. CDR3 nucleotide sequence: TGTGCCAGCAGCCCGGAGCAGGGGTACACCGGGGAGCTGTTTTTT. This encodes CASSPEQGYTGELFF.

This clonotype was seen more than once but under ten times. The chain couples TRBV3-1 to TRBJ1-1, with 7 bases aligning to TRBD1. Germline CDR1 reads LGHDT; CDR2 reads YNNKEL (reference sequence). This CDR3 spans 13 amino acids. The trim removed 4 bases at V and 4 bases at J, leaving 3 bases unmatched. CDR3 coding DNA: TGTGCCAGCAGCCGCTACAGGGGCACTGAAGCTTTCTTT. Its protein product is CASSRYRGTEAFF.

V is TRBV12-3 or TRBV12-4 and J is TRBJ2-5; D is possibly TRBD2 (6 bases). This CDR3 region has 14 residues. V gave up 3 bases and J gave up 0 bases, with 8 bases separating them. The CDR3 protein is CASSLGLYQETQYF. In nucleotides, the CDR3 is TGTGCCAGCAGTTTGGGACTTTACCAAGAGACCCAGTACTTC.

This clonotype was seen more than once but under ten times. V usage is TRBV9 and J usage is TRBJ2-4; no firm D call. Germline CDR1 is SGDLS and CDR2 is YYNGEE. V was clipped by 0 bases and J by 0 bases, with 10 bases between them. CDR3 length: 16 amino acids. The CDR3 loop reads CASSVAASLAKNIQYF. In DNA form, the CDR3 reads TGTGCCAGCAGCGTAGCCGCCAGCCTAGCCAAAAACATTCAGTACTTC.

The table lists this clonotype with a few counts. The chain is built from TRBV9 and TRBJ1-2; D unresolved. Germline CDR1 reads SGDLS; CDR2 reads YYNGEE. The V end lost 0 bases, the J end lost 8 bases, and 14 bases lay between the germline ends. The CDR3 runs to 14 residues. The CDR3 bases are TGTGCCAGCAGCGTAGGAGGAGGCAGGATCGGCTACACCTTC. This codes for CASSVGGGRIGYTF.

This clonotype was counted only a few times. V usage is TRBV28 and J usage is TRBJ2-3, with D possibly called TRBD1 or TRBD2 (6 bases each). CDR3 length: 19 amino acids. The V gene's germline CDR1 is MDHEN and CDR2 SYDVKM. Trimming removed 3 bases at V and 5 bases at J, with 27 bases between. The DNA for the CDR3 is TGTGCCAGCAGTTTTCCTCACACACCCGATTGGGGGCGGGAAGATACGCAGTATTTT. Amino acid sequence: CASSFPHTPDWGREDTQYF.

Notes on this clonotype: With a much larger clone just one base away, this may be a read error. The chain employs TRBV20-1 and TRBJ2-2; weak D call: TRBD2 (6 bases). The V gene's germline CDR1 is DFQATT and CDR2 SNEGSKA (reference sequence). This CDR3 is built from 11 residues. The CDR3 loop is CSARRGGEPFF. The CDR3 DNA sequence: TGCAGTGCTAGGAGAGGAGGGGAGCCGTTTTTT.

With regard to this clonotype: A read error is possible here, since a much larger clone lies one base away. The chain recombines TRBV28 with TRBJ2-3; 7 bases agree with TRBD1. The length of the CDR3 is 14 residues. Germline V gene lookup returns CDR1 MDHEN and CDR2 SYDVKM. In DNA form, the CDR3 reads TGTGCCAGCAGCCAAGGGACAGACACAGATACGGAGTATTTT. Its protein product is CASSQGTDTDTEYF.

The chain joins TRBV5-1 to TRBJ1-1; D uncertain. Germline V gene sequence: CDR1 SGHRS, CDR2 YFSETQ. V was clipped by 0 bases and J by 3 bases, with 9 bases between them. The CDR3 runs 14 residues. This chain's CDR3 is CASSLEGSDTEAFF. The CDR3 DNA reads TGCGCCAGCAGCTTGGAAGGGTCTGACACTGAAGCTTTCTTT.

The genes are TRBV5-1 and TRBJ2-7, with 11 positions matching TRBD2. Germline lookup yields CDR1 SGHRS and CDR2 YFSETQ. The V gene end was trimmed by 0 bases and the J gene end by 3 bases; junction bases not matched to a gene: 5. This CDR3 contains 16 residues. CDR3 sequence: CASSLDSTSGGYEQYF. Written as DNA, the CDR3 is TGCGCCAGCAGCTTGGATTCCACTAGCGGGGGCTACGAGCAGTACTTC.

The chain recombines TRBV27 with TRBJ1-5; D not certain. The CDR3 length is 13 residues. The germline V and J ends were trimmed by 7 bases and 6 bases, with 13 bases remaining between them. The germline V gene encodes CDR1 MNHEY and CDR2 SMNVEV (reference sequence). The CDR3 DNA sequence: TGTGCCAGCAAAGACGGAATAGGTCAGCCCCAGCATTTT. It yields the protein CASKDGIGQPQHF.

The chain employs TRBV7-2 and TRBJ2-7; D unclear. Between the trimmed V and J ends, which lost 5 bases and 4 bases, there was a span of 9 bases. This CDR3 has 12 residues. Germline loops: CDR1 SGHTA, CDR2 FQGNSA. The CDR3 region is CASSRNQYEQYF. In nucleotides, the CDR3 is TGTGCCAGCAGCCGGAACCAATACGAGCAGTACTTC.

This clonotype has a handful of counts. This chain joins TRBV7-9 and TRBJ2-7; D call uncertain. Germline V gene sequence: CDR1 SEHNR, CDR2 FQNEAQ (reference sequence). This CDR3 has 14 residues. V shed 5 bases and J shed 2 bases, with 13 bases lying between them. CDR3 loop: CASSPTIETYEQYF. The CDR3 nucleotides are TGTGCCAGCAGCCCCACGATCGAAACCTACGAGCAGTACTTC.

This clonotype was detected ten times or more. The J gene is TRBJ1-2, the V gene TRBV6-5; TRBD1 might be the D (5 bases). V gave up 2 bases and J gave up 6 bases, with 10 bases separating them. Germline-derived CDR1 and CDR2 are MNHEY and SVGAGI. This CDR3 has 13 amino acids. Here the CDR3 reads CASSYGTPDGYTF. The CDR3 DNA sequence: TGTGCCAGCAGTTACGGGACCCCGGATGGCTACACCTTC.

There are many counts of this clonotype. The CDR3 bases are TGTGCCAGCAGTTTTAGTCGGCAGAGCAATCAGCCCCAGCATTTT. Its translation: CASSFSRQSNQPQHF. The genes are TRBV27 and TRBJ1-5, with D unresolved. Germline-derived CDR1 and CDR2 are MNHEY and SMNVEV (reference sequence). Trimming stripped 3 bases from V and 1 base from J, with 10 bases between. The length of the CDR3 is 15 residues.